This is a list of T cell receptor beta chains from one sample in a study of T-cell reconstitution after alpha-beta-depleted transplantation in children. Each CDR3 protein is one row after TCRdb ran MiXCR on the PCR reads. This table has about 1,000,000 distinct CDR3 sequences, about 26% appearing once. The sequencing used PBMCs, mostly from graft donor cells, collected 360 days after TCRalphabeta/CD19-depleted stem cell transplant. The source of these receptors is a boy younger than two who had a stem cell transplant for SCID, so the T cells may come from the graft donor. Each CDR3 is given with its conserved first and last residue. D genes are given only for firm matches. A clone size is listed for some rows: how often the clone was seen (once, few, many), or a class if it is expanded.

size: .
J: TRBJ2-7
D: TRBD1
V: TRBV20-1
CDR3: CSAVRDRGHEQYF
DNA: TGCAGTGCTGTCCGGGACAGGGGCCACGAGCAGTACTTC

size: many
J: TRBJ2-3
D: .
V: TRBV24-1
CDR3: CATSGGRGTDTQYF
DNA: TGTGCCACCAGTGGAGGCAGGGGCACAGATACGCAGTATTTT

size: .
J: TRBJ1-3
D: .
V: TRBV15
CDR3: CATSTGEGNTIYF
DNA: TGTGCCACCAGCACCGGGGAGGGAAACACCATATATTTT

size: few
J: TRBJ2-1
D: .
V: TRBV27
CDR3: CASSFYNSYNEQFF
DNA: TGTGCCAGCAGTTTTTACAACTCCTACAATGAGCAGTTCTTC

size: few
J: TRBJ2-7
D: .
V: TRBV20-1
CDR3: CSAPKAGTPPYF
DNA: TGCAGTGCTCCGAAAGCCGGGACGCCCCCGTACTTC

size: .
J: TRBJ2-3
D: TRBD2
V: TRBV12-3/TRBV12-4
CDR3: CASNSLAGAAPQYF
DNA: TGTGCCAGCAACTCATTAGCGGGGGCGGCACCGCAGTATTTT

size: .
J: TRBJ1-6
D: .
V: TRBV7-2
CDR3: CASSLSGGLRNSPLHF
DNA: TGTGCCAGCAGCTTGTCCGGGGGTCTGCGTAATTCACCCCTCCACTTT

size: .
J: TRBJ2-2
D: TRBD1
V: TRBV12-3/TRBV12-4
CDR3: CASSLFGTGSNTGELFF
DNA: TGTGCCAGCAGTTTATTCGGGACAGGGTCGAACACCGGGGAGCTGTTTTTT

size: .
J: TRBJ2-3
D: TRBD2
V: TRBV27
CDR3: CASSDLAGSTDTQYF
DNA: TGTGCCAGCAGTGACCTAGCGGGGAGCACAGATACGCAGTATTTT

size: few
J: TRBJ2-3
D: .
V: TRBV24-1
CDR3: CATSDPGGADTQYF
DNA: TGTGCCACCAGTGATCCCGGCGGGGCAGATACGCAGTATTTT

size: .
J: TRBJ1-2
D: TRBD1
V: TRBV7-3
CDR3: CAKTGRHYGYTF
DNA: TGTGCCAAGACAGGGAGACACTATGGCTACACCTTC

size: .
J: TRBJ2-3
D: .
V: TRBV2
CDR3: CANAPAGTPYSTDTQYF
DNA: TGTGCCAACGCACCAGCCGGGACCCCATATAGCACAGATACGCAGTATTTT

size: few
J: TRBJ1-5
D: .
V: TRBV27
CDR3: CATATDRRGNQPQHF
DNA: TGTGCCACCGCAACTGACAGGAGAGGGAATCAGCCCCAGCATTTT

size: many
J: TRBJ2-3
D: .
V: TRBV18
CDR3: CASSPRGSTDTQYF
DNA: TGTGCCAGCTCACCACGGGGGTCAACAGATACGCAGTATTTT